One sample yielded the 10 T cell receptor beta chains listed below, sequenced in a study of technical replicates of blood from a handful of donors. Libraries were prepared by immunoSEQ multiplex PCR; TCRdb keeps only in-frame clonotypes and omits some of them. Altogether about 91,000 clones are present, around 93% being singletons, with the ten largest covering more than 0.25%. The specimen was T cells isolated from PBMCs. These receptors were collected from a human donor in good health.

This chain connects TRBV28 to TRBJ2-7; a weak D match, TRBD1 (6 bases). Trimming removed 7 bases at V and 5 bases at J, with 9 bases between. The germline V gene has CDR1 MDHEN and CDR2 SYDVKM. This CDR3 contains 11 residues. For the CDR3, the DNA is TGTGCCAGCACACCAGGGGACGAGCAGTACTTC. This gives the protein CASTPGDEQYF.

The rearrangement links TRBV18 to TRBJ2-1; D not certain. The CDR3 is 15 residues long. V dropped 4 bases and J dropped 0 bases, with 10 bases sitting between them. CDR1 is KGHSH and CDR2 is LQKENI in the germline V gene. CDR3 loop: CASSQPTSSYNEQFF. CDR3 DNA: TGTGCCAGCTCACAACCTACGAGCTCCTACAATGAGCAGTTCTTC. The full variable domain, in which reference TRBV18 and TRBJ2-1 provide the parts outside the CDR3, is NAGVMQNPRHLVRRRGQEARLRCSPMKGHSHVYWYRQLPEEGLKFMVYLQKENIIDESGMPKERFSAEFPKEGPSILRIQQVVRGDSAAYFCASSQPTSSYNEQFFGPGTRLTVL.

This clone was detected once. CDR3 coding DNA: TGTGCCAGCAGAGCCGGGACAGGGAGCTCCTACGAGCAGTACTTC. As protein: CASRAGTGSSYEQYF. The chain couples TRBV6-1 to TRBJ2-7; 9 nucleotides match TRBD1. Germline CDR1 reads MNHNS; CDR2 reads SASEGT. The CDR3 spans 15 residues. With V trimmed by 6 bases and J by 0 bases, 6 bases remained unmatched.

The gene calls are TRBV7-8 and TRBJ2-7; TRBD1 aligns across 9 bases. Germline CDR1 and CDR2: SGHVS and FQNEAQ. J lost 4 bases, V lost 5 bases, and 18 bases had no gene match. The CDR3 runs 18 residues. The CDR3 protein is CASSRNVFGQGMGYEQYF. CDR3 DNA: TGTGCCAGCAGCCGAAACGTTTTTGGACAGGGGATGGGATACGAGCAGTACTTC.

The rearrangement uses TRBV14 and TRBJ1-3; 7 bases map to TRBD1. V shed 3 bases and J 4 bases; nucleotides not matched to a gene: 12. This CDR3 is 17 amino acids long. Germline values: CDR1 SGHDN, CDR2 FVKESK. In DNA, the CDR3 is TGTGCCAGCAGCCATTATTCCGGGACAGAAGACGGAAACACCATATATTTT. It translates to CASSHYSGTEDGNTIYF.

This clone showed up just once. This sequence joins TRBV7-9 and TRBJ1-5; D gene ambiguous. CDR3 length: 14 amino acids. Germline CDR1 SEHNR, CDR2 FQNEAQ (reference sequence). Between the trimmed V and J ends, which lost 6 bases and 5 bases, there was a span of 14 bases. CDR3 nucleotide sequence: TGTGCCAGCAGTCTAGGTGGGTTCGATCAGCCCCAGCATTTT. Its translation: CASSLGGFDQPQHF.

The J gene is TRBJ2-3, the V gene TRBV4-2, with 12 positions matching TRBD2. CDR3 length: 16 residues. V trimming: 3 bases; J trimming: 6 bases; junction bases outside the gene matches: 7. Germline-derived CDR1 and CDR2 are LGHNA and YNFKEQ. The CDR3 loop is CASSQSTGTSGDTQYF. The CDR3 DNA follows: TGTGCCAGCAGCCAGAGCACCGGGACTAGCGGGGATACGCAGTATTTT.

The rearrangement joins TRBV7-9 to TRBJ2-4; 12 nucleotides match TRBD1. V trimming: 5 bases; J trimming: 6 bases; junction bases outside the gene matches: 8. The CDR3 covers 16 residues. Germline assignment: CDR1 SEHNR and CDR2 FQNEAQ (reference sequence). CDR3 region: CASSRMGQGAGNIQYF. DNA for the CDR3: TGTGCCAGCAGCCGGATGGGACAGGGGGCCGGAAACATTCAGTACTTC.

The chain is built from TRBV5-1 and TRBJ2-2; TRBD1 matches 7 bases. V was pared by 8 bases and J by 0 bases, with 1 base of the junction left unmatched. The CDR3 contains 13 residues. Germline CDR1 and CDR2: SGHRS and YFSETQ. CDR3 region: CASQGANTGELFF. CDR3 DNA sequence: TGCGCCAGTCAGGGGGCGAACACCGGGGAGCTGTTTTTT.

This clone showed up just a few times. V and J are TRBV2 and TRBJ2-3, with 9 bases identical to TRBD2. J lost 5 bases, V lost 3 bases, and 6 bases had no gene match. Germline V lookup: CDR1 SNHLY, CDR2 FYNNEI. CDR3 length equals 15 residues. This CDR3 is CASSDGGGAGDTQYF. As DNA, the CDR3 is TGTGCCAGCAGTGATGGCGGGGGGGCCGGAGATACGCAGTATTTT.